This T cell receptor beta chain was retrieved from a study of spatial heterogeneity in lung cancer. General observations from the study: Tumors with more nonsynonymous mutations had more expanded intratumoral alpha and beta TCRs.

V was clipped by 0 bases and J by 10 bases, with 10 bases between them. CDR1 and CDR2 (germline): SGHTA, FQGNSA. The CDR3 runs to 13 residues. This clonotype occurred many times. No antigen is known for it. The sample's time point: sample taken at primary tumor resection. The cohort: over 65 early-stage, untreated non-small cell lung cancer patients. In TCRdb, the 5' RACE reads were re-called with MiXCR into one record per CDR3 protein. This sample has around 13,000 distinct CDR3 sequences, with 4.5% to 6.5% found just once. The material was lung tumor tissue, obtained at surgery. The TCR comes from a male donor with early-stage non-small cell lung cancer. V gene TRBV7-2 combines with J gene TRBJ2-1, with D hard to call. The CDR3 reads CASSLAAGYEQFF. In nucleotides, the CDR3 is TGTGCCAGCAGCTTAGCGGCAGGATACGAGCAGTTCTTC.